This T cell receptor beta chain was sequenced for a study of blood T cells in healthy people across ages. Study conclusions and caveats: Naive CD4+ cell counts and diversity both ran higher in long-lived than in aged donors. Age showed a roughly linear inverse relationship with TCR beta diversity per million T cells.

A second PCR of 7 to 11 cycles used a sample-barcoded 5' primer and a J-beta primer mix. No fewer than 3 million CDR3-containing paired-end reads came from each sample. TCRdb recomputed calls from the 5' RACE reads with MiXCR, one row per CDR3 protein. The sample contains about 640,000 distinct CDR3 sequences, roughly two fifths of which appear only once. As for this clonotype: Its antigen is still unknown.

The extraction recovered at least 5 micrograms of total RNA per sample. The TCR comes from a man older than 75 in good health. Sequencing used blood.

The CDR3 protein is CASTLTNLNTEAFF. CDR3 coding DNA: TGTGCCAGCACCTTGACGAATTTGAACACTGAAGCTTTCTTT. This chain uses TRBV6-2 or TRBV6-3 with TRBJ1-1; no clear D. The V end lost 7 bases, the J end lost 0 bases, and 12 bases lay between the germline ends. Germline V gene data show CDR1 as MNHEY and CDR2 as SVGEGT. The CDR3 length is 14 residues.